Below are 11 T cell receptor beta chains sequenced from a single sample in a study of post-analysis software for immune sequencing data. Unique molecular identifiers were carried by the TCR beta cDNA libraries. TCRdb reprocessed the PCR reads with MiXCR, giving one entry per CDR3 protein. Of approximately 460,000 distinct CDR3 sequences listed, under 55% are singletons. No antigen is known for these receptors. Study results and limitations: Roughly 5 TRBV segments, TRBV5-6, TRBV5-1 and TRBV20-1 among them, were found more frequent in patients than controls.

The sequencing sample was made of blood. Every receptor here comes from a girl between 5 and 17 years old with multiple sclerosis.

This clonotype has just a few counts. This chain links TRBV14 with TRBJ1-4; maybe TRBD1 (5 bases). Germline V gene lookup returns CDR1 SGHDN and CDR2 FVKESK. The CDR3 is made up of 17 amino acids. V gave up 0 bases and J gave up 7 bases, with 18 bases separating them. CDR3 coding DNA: TGTGCCAGCAGCCAAGAAATCGACTCCACCGGGGGTGAAAAACTGTTTTTT. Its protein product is CASSQEIDSTGGEKLFF.

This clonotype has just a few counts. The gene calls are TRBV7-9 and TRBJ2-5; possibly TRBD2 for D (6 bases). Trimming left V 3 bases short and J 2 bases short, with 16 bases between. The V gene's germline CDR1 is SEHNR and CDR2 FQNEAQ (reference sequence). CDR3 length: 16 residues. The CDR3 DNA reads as TGTGCCAGCAGCTTCGGGGCAGGAGGGTGGCAAGAGACCCAGTACTTC. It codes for CASSFGAGGWQETQYF. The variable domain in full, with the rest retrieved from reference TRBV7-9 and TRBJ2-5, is DTGVSQNPRHKITKRGQNVTFRCDPISEHNRLYWYRQTLGQGPEFLTYFQNEAQLEKSRLLSDRFSAERPKGSFSTLEIQRTEQGDSAMYLCASSFGAGGWQETQYFGPGTRLLVL.

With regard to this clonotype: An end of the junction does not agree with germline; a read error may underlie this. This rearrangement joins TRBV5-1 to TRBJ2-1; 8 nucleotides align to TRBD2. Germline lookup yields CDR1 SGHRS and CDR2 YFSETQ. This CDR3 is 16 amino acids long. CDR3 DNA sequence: TGCACCAGCGGACCCTTAGCGGGAAGAACTCAAAATGAGCAGTTCTTC. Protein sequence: CTSGPLAGRTQNEQFF. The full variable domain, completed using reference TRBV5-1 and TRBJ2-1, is KAGVTQTPRYLIKTRGQQVTLSCSPISGHRSVSWYQQTPGQGLQFLFEYFSETQRNKGNFPGRFSGRQFSNSRSEMNVSTLELGDSALYLCTSGPLAGRTQNEQFFGPGTRLTVL.

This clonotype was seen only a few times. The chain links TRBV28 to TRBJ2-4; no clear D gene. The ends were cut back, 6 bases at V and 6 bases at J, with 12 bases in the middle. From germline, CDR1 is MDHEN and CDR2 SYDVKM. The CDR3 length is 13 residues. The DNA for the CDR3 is TGTGCCAGCAGCCCCGGTGGCTTAAACATTCAGTACTTC. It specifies CASSPGGLNIQYF.

Here the CDR3 DNA reads TGTGCCAGCAGTTTAACAGGGGTCTTGGAAAAACTGTTTTTT. Protein product: CASSLTGVLEKLFF. The chain has TRBV27 and TRBJ1-4, with 7 bases matching TRBD1. Germline V CDR1 and CDR2: MNHEY, SMNVEV (reference sequence). Unmatched junction bases numbered 5, after V lost 2 bases and J lost 8 bases. This CDR3 has 14 residues.

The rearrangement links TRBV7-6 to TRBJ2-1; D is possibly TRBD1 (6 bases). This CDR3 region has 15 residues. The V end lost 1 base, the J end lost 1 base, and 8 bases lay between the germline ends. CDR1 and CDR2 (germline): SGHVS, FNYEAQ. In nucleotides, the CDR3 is TGTGCCAGCAGCTTAGGGGGACATTCCTACAATGAGCAGTTCTTC. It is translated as CASSLGGHSYNEQFF. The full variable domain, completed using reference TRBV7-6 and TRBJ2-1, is GAGVSQSPRYKVTKRGQDVALRCDPISGHVSLYWYRQALGQGPEFLTYFNYEAQQDKSGLPNDRFSAERPEGSISTLTIQRTEQRDSAMYRCASSLGGHSYNEQFFGPGTRLTVL.

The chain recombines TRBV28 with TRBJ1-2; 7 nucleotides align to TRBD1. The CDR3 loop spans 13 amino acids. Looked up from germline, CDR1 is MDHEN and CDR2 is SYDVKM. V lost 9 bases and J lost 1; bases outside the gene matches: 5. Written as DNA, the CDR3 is TGTGCCAGTTTGACAGGGAATAACTATGGCTACACCTTC. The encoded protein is CASLTGNNYGYTF.

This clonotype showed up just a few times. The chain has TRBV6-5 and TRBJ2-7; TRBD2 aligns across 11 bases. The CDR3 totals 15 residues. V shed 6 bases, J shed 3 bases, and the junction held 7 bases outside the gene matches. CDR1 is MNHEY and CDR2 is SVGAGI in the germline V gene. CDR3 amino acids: CASSLGTSGHYEQYF. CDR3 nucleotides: TGTGCCAGCAGCCTCGGGACTAGCGGCCACTACGAGCAGTACTTC.

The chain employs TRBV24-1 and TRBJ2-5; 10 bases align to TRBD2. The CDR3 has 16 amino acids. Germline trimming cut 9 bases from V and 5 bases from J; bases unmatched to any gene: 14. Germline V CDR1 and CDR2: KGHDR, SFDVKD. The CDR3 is CATGLTSGTSQETQYF. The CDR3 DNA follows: TGTGCCACCGGACTCACTAGCGGGACTTCCCAGGAGACCCAGTACTTC.

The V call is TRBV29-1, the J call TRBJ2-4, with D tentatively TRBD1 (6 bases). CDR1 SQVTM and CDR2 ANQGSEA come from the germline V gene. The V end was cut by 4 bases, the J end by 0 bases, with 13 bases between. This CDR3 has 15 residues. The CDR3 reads CSVAAGAVAKNIQYF. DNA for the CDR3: TGCAGCGTTGCCGCAGGGGCAGTAGCCAAAAACATTCAGTACTTC.

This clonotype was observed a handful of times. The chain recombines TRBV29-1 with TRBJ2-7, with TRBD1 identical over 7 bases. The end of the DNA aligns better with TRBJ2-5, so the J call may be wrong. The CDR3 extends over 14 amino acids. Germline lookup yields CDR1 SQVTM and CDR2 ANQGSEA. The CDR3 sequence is CSVETNRGGETQYF. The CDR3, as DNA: TGCAGCGTTGAAACCAACAGGGGTGGGGAGACCCAGTACTTC.